This T cell receptor beta chain was retrieved from a study of long-term antiretroviral therapy in people with HIV. V lost 4 bases to trimming and J lost 7 bases; unmatched junction nucleotides: 8. The CDR3 totals 14 residues. Germline assignment: CDR1 SGHDT and CDR2 YYEEEE. Assay version v3.0 of immunoSEQ was used, and it was run at survey level. TCRdb's copy holds only in-frame clones and misses some; the assay was immunoSEQ multiplex PCR. The sample holds 30,000 to 40,000 clones, over 70% seen once. In each sample, roughly 1-11 million cryopreserved PBMC were present before DNA extraction. This clone was counted between two and nine times.

The material sequenced was unsorted PBMCs, taken 0.6 years after starting antiretroviral therapy. V and J are TRBV5-6 and TRBJ1-2; 9 bases map to TRBD1. This receptor was identified in a man younger than 35 with HIV. CDR3 DNA sequence: TGTGCCAGCAGCCTAACTACAGGGGGCTTTGGCTACACCTTC. Translating gives CASSLTTGGFGYTF.